This T cell receptor (beta chain) was sequenced during a study of shared clonotypes between healthy human individuals. Notes on the study in general: The rarefaction results pointed to incomplete sorted-subset sequencing despite large depth. Memory subsets had estimated richness that was generally smaller than that of naive subsets. Sampling was confined to blood; repertoires within tissues likely differ.

Concerning this clone itself: Its antigen is unknown. The sample carries other DNA sequences with the same CDR3.

Germline V gene sequence: CDR1 SGHDT, CDR2 YYEEEE. The length of the CDR3 is 15 residues. The J segment lost 0 bases and the V segment lost 4 bases, leaving 3 bases of the junction unmatched. Here immunoSEQ multiplex PCR was the method, and the copy in TCRdb shows in-frame clones only, minus some. The data contain roughly 2 million clones, around 95% of them seen just once; the ten biggest clones take up about 0.13%. The source is a man younger than 35 in good health. The chain combines TRBV5-6 with TRBJ2-3; 9 bases are a match to TRBD2. Sequencing used naive CD4+ T cells sorted from blood. Subset in this sample: CD45RA+ positively selected. As DNA, the CDR3 is TGTGCCAGCAGCCCCGGACTAGCGAGCACAGATACGCAGTATTTT. Its protein product is CASSPGLASTDTQYF.